This T cell receptor (beta chain) was documented in a study of blood T cell repertoires in COVID-19. Study information: From the United States, Italy and Spain came samples of acute and convalescent COVID-19. Sample material is recorded as cDNA or gDNA derived from T cells, B-cell-depleted T cells, or PBMCs.

Per the germline V gene, CDR1 is SGHTA and CDR2 is FQGNSA. The CDR3 covers 16 residues. J gave up 2 bases and V 2 bases, and 7 bases lay outside the gene matches. In the source study's methods: Nucleated cell number was recorded as an estimate derived from reference gene primer amplification. TCRdb's copy holds only in-frame clones and misses some; the assay was immunoSEQ multiplex PCR. That table supplies the V and J calls and clone size; D and trimming were determined from the DNA. The sample holds 240,000 or so clones, about 80% seen once. The chain combines TRBV7-2 with TRBJ2-5; 8 nucleotides align to TRBD1. The sample was peripheral blood. The origin of this receptor is an elderly woman with acute or convalescent COVID-19. The DNA for the CDR3 is TGTGCCAGCAGCTTAAACGCCGGACAGGGTCAAGAGACCCAGTACTTC. It is translated as CASSLNAGQGQETQYF. Complete variable domain (other parts from reference TRBV7-2 and TRBJ2-5): GAGVSQSPSNKVTEKGKDVELRCDPISGHTALYWYRQSLGQGLEFLIYFQGNSAPDKSGLPSDRFSAERTGGSVSTLTIQRTQQEDSAVYLCASSLNAGQGQETQYFGPGTRLLVL.